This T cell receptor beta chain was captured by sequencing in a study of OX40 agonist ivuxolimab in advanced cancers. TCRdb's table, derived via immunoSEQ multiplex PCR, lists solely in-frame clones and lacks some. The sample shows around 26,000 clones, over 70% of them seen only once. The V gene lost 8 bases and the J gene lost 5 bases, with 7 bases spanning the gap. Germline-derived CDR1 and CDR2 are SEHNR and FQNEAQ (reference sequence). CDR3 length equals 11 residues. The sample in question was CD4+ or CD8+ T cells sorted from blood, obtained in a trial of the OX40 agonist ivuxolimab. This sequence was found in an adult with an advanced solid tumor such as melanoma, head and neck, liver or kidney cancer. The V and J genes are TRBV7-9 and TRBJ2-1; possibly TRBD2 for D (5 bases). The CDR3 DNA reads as TGTGCCAGCGGGAGTGACAATGAGCAGTTCTTC. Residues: CASGSDNEQFF.